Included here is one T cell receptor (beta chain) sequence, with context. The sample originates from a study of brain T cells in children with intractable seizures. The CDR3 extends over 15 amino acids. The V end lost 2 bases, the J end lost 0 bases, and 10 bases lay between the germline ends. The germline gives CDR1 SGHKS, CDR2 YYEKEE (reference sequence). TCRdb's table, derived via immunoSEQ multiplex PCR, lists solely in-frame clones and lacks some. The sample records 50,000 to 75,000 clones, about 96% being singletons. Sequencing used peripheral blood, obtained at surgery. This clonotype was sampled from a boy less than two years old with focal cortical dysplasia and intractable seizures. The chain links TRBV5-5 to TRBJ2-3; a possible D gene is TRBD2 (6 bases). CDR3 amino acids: CASSFRGASTDTQYF. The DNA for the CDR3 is TGTGCCAGCAGCTTCCGCGGGGCAAGCACAGATACGCAGTATTTT.